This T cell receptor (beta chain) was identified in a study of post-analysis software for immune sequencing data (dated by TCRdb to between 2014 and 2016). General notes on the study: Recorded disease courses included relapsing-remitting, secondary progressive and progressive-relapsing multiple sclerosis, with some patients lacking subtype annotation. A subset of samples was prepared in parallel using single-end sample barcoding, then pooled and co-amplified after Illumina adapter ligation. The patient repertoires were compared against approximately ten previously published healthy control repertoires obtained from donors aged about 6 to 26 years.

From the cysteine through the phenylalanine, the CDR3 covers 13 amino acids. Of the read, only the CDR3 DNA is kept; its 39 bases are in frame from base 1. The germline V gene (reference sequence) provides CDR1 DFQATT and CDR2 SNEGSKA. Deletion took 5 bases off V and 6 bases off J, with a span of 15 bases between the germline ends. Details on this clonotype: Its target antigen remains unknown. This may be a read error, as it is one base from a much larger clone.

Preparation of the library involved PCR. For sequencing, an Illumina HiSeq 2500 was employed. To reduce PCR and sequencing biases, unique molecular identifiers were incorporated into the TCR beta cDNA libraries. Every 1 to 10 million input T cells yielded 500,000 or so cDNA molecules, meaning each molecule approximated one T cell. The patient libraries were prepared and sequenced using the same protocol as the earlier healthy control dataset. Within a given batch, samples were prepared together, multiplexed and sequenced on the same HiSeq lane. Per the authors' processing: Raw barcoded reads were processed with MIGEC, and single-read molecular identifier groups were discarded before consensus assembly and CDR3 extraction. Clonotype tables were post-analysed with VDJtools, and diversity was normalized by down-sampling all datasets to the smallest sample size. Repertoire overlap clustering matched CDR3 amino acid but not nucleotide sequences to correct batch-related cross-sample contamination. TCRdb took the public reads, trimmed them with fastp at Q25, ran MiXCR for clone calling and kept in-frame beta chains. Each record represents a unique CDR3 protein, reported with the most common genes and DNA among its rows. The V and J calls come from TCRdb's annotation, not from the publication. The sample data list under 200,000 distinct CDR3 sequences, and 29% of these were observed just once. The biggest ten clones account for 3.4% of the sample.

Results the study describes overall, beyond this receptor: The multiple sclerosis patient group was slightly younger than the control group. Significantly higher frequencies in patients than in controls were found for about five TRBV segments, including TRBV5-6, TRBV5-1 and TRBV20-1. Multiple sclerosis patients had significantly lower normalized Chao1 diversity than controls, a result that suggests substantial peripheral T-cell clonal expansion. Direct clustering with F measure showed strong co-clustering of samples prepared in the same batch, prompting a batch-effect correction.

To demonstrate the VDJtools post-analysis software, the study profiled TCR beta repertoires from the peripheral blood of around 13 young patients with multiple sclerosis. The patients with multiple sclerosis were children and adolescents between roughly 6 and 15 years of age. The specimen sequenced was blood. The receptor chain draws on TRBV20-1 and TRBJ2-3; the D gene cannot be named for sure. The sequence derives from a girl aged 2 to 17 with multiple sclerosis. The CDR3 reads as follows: CSAGIDARDTQYF. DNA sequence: TGCAGTGCTGGTATCGATGCCCGTGATACGCAGTATTTT.